The 27 T cell receptor beta chains listed next were all sequenced from one sample in a study of blood T cell repertoires in COVID-19 (dated by TCRdb to the early 2020s). Library prep was done by the immunoSEQ multiplex PCR assay. Drawn from immuneACCESS, this table holds only the in-frame rearrangements with V and J called that TCRdb kept. Clones are partly lost; checked studies trace under half to an unresolved V gene and leave the rest unexplained. The sample includes tens of thousands of clones, with around 80% observed a single time. Jointly, the top ten make up approximately 6.7% of the sample. The sequenced sample consisted of peripheral blood. These receptors came from a man aged 45-60 years with active or convalescent COVID-19.

The chain employs TRBV6-2 or TRBV6-3 and TRBJ1-1; D is unresolved. CDR3 size: 14 residues. The germline V and J ends were trimmed by 2 bases and 0 bases, with 7 bases remaining between them. Germline V gene sequence: CDR1 MNHEY, CDR2 SVGEGT. Here the CDR3 DNA reads TGTGCCAGCAGTTACCCAGGTATGAACACTGAAGCTTTCTTT. It specifies CASSYPGMNTEAFF.

The CDR3 protein is CASSLDPLEQYV. CDR3 nucleotide sequence: TGTGCCAGCAGCTTAGATCCCCTCGAGCAGTACGTC. The rearrangement uses TRBV11-2 and TRBJ2-7; D unresolved. V was cut by 0 bases and J by 6 bases, with 6 bases left in between. In germline, CDR1 is SGHAT, CDR2 FQNNGV. The CDR3 loop spans 12 amino acids.

The V call is TRBV28, the J call TRBJ2-4; 7 bases are a match to TRBD1. The CDR3 contains 14 residues. CDR1 MDHEN and CDR2 SYDVKM come from the germline V gene. The junction had 12 bases not matched to a gene; V was cut back by 6 bases and J by 10 bases. The CDR3 DNA reads TGTGCCAGCAGCCGACCCGGACAGGCTATTATTCAGTACTTC. Encoded protein: CASSRPGQAIIQYF.

This chain joins TRBV13 and TRBJ1-6; 8 bases line up with TRBD1. This CDR3 contains 17 residues. V lost 5 bases and J lost 1; bases outside the gene matches: 7. CDR1 and CDR2 (germline): PRHDT, FYEKMQ (reference sequence). CDR3 sequence (DNA): TGTGCCAGCAGCGGAGGACAGGGAGGATCCTATAATTCACCCCTCCACTTT. Translating it yields CASSGGQGGSYNSPLHF.

On this clone itself: The sample holds other DNA sequences that translate to the same CDR3. The chain links TRBV9 to TRBJ1-6, with 10 bases matching TRBD1. Per the germline V gene, CDR1 is SGDLS and CDR2 is YYNGEE. The CDR3 loop spans 16 amino acids. With 4 bases clipped from V and 4 bases from J, the junction kept 5 bases outside the gene matches. The CDR3 nucleotides read TGTGCCAGCAGCTCTGGACAGGGGGGATATAATTCACCCCTCCACTTT. As protein: CASSSGQGGYNSPLHF.

A remark on this clone: At one of its ends the junction is not consistent with the germline gene, which may arise from a read error. The chain is built from TRBV2 and TRBJ2-6, with 10 bases lining up with TRBD1. CDR3 length equals 13 residues. Germline lookup yields CDR1 SNHLY and CDR2 FYNNEI. The CDR3 protein is CASSGTGGNVLTF. The CDR3 DNA is TGTGCCAGCAGTGGGACAGGGGGCAACGTCCTGACTTTC. The variable domain in full, completed from reference TRBV2 and TRBJ2-6, reads EPEVTQTPSHQVTQMGQEVILRCVPISNHLYFYWYRQILGQKVEFLVSFYNNEISEKSEIFDDQFSVERPDGSNFTLKIRSTKLEDSAMYFCASSGTGGNVLTFGAGSRLTVL.

The chain links TRBV2 to TRBJ1-4; no clear D. From germline, CDR1 is SNHLY and CDR2 FYNNEI. The CDR3 runs to 15 residues. The V and J ends lost 2 bases and 4 bases respectively, with 11 bases between them. Here the CDR3 reads CASSEQQRHNEKLFF. The CDR3 nucleotides read TGTGCCAGCAGTGAACAACAGAGACATAATGAAAAACTGTTTTTT. Full variable domain (rest looked up from reference TRBV2 and TRBJ1-4): EPEVTQTPSHQVTQMGQEVILRCVPISNHLYFYWYRQILGQKVEFLVSFYNNEISEKSEIFDDQFSVERPDGSNFTLKIRSTKLEDSAMYFCASSEQQRHNEKLFFGSGTQLSVL.

The V gene is TRBV19, the J gene TRBJ1-1; D might be TRBD1 (6 bases). The V end was cut by 6 bases, the J end by 4 bases, with 18 bases between. Germline loops: CDR1 LNHDA, CDR2 SQIVND (reference sequence). This CDR3 region has 15 residues. For the CDR3, the DNA is TGTGCCAGTAGCTCCGGCAGGGGAGAGAGCACTGAAGCTTTCTTT. This gives the protein CASSSGRGESTEAFF.

The chain recombines TRBV28 with TRBJ1-2; no firm D call. The CDR3 contains 15 residues. The germline CDR1 and CDR2 sequences are MDHEN and SYDVKM. V lost 7 bases and J lost 0, with 15 bases in between. CDR3 DNA sequence: TGTGCCAGCATCGATACAAGCGGGTCTAACTATGGCTACACCTTC. Protein product: CASIDTSGSNYGYTF.

The chain carries TRBV28 and TRBJ2-3, with 7 bases matching TRBD1. With 6 bases clipped from V and 5 bases from J, the junction kept 11 bases outside the gene matches. CDR3 length equals 15 residues. Germline assignment: CDR1 MDHEN and CDR2 SYDVKM. The CDR3 loop is CASRSRGTVKDTQYF. Written as DNA, the CDR3 is TGTGCCAGCAGGTCCCGAGGGACAGTTAAAGATACGCAGTATTTT.

The J gene is TRBJ1-6, the V gene TRBV6-1; 9 positions match TRBD1. V was pared by 3 bases and J by 0 bases, with 0 bases of the junction left unmatched. Germline V gene sequence: CDR1 MNHNS, CDR2 SASEGT. The CDR3 length is 16 residues. CDR3 region: CASSETGGSYNSPLHF. Here the CDR3 DNA reads TGTGCCAGCAGTGAGACAGGGGGCTCCTATAATTCACCCCTCCACTTT.

The genes are TRBV27 and TRBJ2-7; 7 nucleotides line up with TRBD1. Germline CDR1 reads MNHEY; CDR2 reads SMNVEV (reference sequence). This CDR3 region has 14 residues. The junction had 5 bases not matched to a gene; V was cut back by 4 bases and J by 2 bases. CDR3 amino acids: CASSSSGTAYEQYF. The CDR3, as DNA: TGTGCCAGCAGTTCCTCCGGGACAGCCTACGAGCAGTACTTC.

The chain uses TRBV15 and TRBJ2-1, with TRBD2 as a possible D gene (7 bases). Trimming cost V 0 bases and J 3 bases, with 12 bases left between them. This CDR3 comprises 16 residues. The germline gives CDR1 LNHNV, CDR2 YYDKDF (reference sequence). The CDR3 loop is CATSRDRGALYNEQFF. The DNA of the CDR3 is TGTGCCACCAGCAGAGATCGGGGGGCCCTCTACAATGAGCAGTTCTTC.

V and J are TRBV2 and TRBJ2-3; D not certain. V lost 7 bases to trimming and J lost 3 bases, with 14 bases between them. CDR3 size: 14 residues. Germline V gives CDR1 SNHLY, CDR2 FYNNEI. The CDR3 nucleotides read TGTGCCAGCATTGAGTCCCCCAGAACAGATACGCAGTATTTT. Protein: CASIESPRTDTQYF.

The rearrangement uses TRBV6-6 and TRBJ1-4; possibly TRBD1 for D (5 bases). This CDR3 contains 13 residues. Germline loops: CDR1 MNHNY, CDR2 SVGAGI (reference sequence). V lost 6 bases and J 7 bases, leaving 12 bases between the germline ends. The CDR3 region is CASSRDLGEKLFF. The DNA for the CDR3 is TGTGCCAGCAGCCGGGACTTGGGTGAAAAACTGTTTTTT.

The chain combines TRBV5-8 with TRBJ1-3, with TRBD1 as a possible D gene (6 bases). In germline, CDR1 is SGHTS, CDR2 YDEGEE. V was pared by 1 base and J by 2 bases, with 7 bases between. The CDR3 sequence is 14 residues long. Written as DNA, the CDR3 is TGTGCCAGCAGCTTGCAGGGGACTGGAAACACCATATATTTT. Translation gives CASSLQGTGNTIYF.

The chain combines TRBV30 with TRBJ1-3, with 7 nucleotides matching TRBD1. The germline V gene encodes CDR1 GTSNPN and CDR2 SVGIG (reference sequence). The CDR3 covers 12 residues. J was trimmed by 9 bases and V by 6 bases; bases with no gene match: 8. The CDR3 coding sequence is TGTGCCTGCCAGCTACAGGGGAGCACCATATATTTT. It encodes CACQLQGSTIYF.

This CDR3 reads CASMAREKLFF. As DNA, the CDR3 is TGTGCCAGTATGGCCAGGGAAAAACTGTTTTTT. The chain has TRBV19 and TRBJ1-4; D unresolved. Germline values: CDR1 LNHDA, CDR2 SQIVND (reference sequence). The CDR3 totals 11 residues. The V and J ends lost 7 bases and 8 bases respectively, with 8 bases between them.

This rearrangement joins TRBV3-1 (or the pseudogene TRBV3-2) to TRBJ2-1, with D perhaps matching TRBD1 (6 bases). V was shortened by 0 bases and J by 4 bases, with 16 bases between the two germline ends. There are 17 residues in the CDR3. CDR1 and CDR2 from the germline V gene are LGHDT and YNNKEL (reference sequence). CDR3 residues: CASSQEFRDTFYNEQFF. For the CDR3, the DNA is TGTGCCAGCAGCCAAGAGTTCCGGGACACTTTTTACAATGAGCAGTTCTTC.

In DNA form, the CDR3 reads TGTGCCAGCAGCCAAGGAGGTTCTTTCAACGAGCAGTACTTC. Encoded protein: CASSQGGSFNEQYF. This rearrangement joins TRBV3-1 (or the pseudogene TRBV3-2) to TRBJ2-7; D gene ambiguous. The germline CDR1 and CDR2 sequences are LGHDT and YNNKEL (reference sequence). V lost 1 base to trimming and J lost 5 bases, with 12 bases between them. The CDR3 is 14 amino acids.

The chain recombines TRBV6-1 with TRBJ2-7; no definite D call. Deletions cut 2 bases from V and 5 bases from J, with 13 bases between. The germline V gene has CDR1 MNHNS and CDR2 SASEGT. The CDR3 sequence is 14 residues long. The CDR3 loop is CASSESFRSHEQYF. The CDR3 DNA follows: TGTGCCAGCAGTGAATCTTTCAGATCCCACGAGCAGTACTTC.

The rearrangement joins TRBV7-9 to TRBJ1-4, with no clear D. V lost 1 base and J 3 bases, leaving 3 bases between the germline ends. The CDR3 has 13 amino acids. CDR1 and CDR2 (germline): SEHNR, FQNEAQ (reference sequence). For the CDR3, the DNA is TGTGCCAGCAGCTTAGTAGCTAATGAAAAACTGTTTTTT. This encodes CASSLVANEKLFF. Supplemented by reference TRBV7-9 and TRBJ1-4, the full variable domain reads DTGVSQNPRHKITKRGQNVTFRCDPISEHNRLYWYRQTLGQGPEFLTYFQNEAQLEKSRLLSDRFSAERPKGSFSTLEIQRTEQGDSAMYLCASSLVANEKLFFGSGTQLSVL.

V and J are TRBV12-2 and TRBJ1-5; TRBD1, the table's D call, was not compared with the DNA. TRBV12-2 is deemed a pseudogene. There are 18 residues in the CDR3. The CDR3 coding sequence is TGTGCAAGTCGCTTTTTCTTGAGACAGGGGGCCTACGTATCGCCCCAGCATTTT. Encoded protein: CASRFFLRQGAYVSPQHF.

The chain combines TRBV5-1 with TRBJ2-3; 7 positions agree with TRBD2. Germline V lookup: CDR1 SGHRS, CDR2 YFSETQ. The CDR3 spans 15 residues. The J segment lost 4 bases and the V segment lost 4 bases, leaving 9 bases of the junction unmatched. CDR3 sequence: CASSARGILADTQYF. The CDR3 region has the DNA TGCGCCAGCAGCGCGCGGGGGATCCTCGCAGATACGCAGTATTTT.

This sequence joins TRBV28 and TRBJ1-4; a possible D gene is TRBD1 (6 bases). This CDR3 region has 16 residues. Germline V gives CDR1 MDHEN, CDR2 SYDVKM. V was shortened by 6 bases and J by 0 bases, with 14 bases between the two germline ends. The CDR3 region is CASRSPGQTTNEKLFF. In DNA form, the CDR3 reads TGTGCCAGCAGATCCCCGGGACAAACAACTAATGAAAAACTGTTTTTT.

V and J are TRBV11-2 and TRBJ2-3; 9 nucleotides align to TRBD2. Trimming removed 6 bases from V and 4 bases from J; junction bases left unmatched: 14. CDR1 SGHAT and CDR2 FQNNGV come from the germline V gene. This CDR3 spans 17 amino acids. The CDR3 is CASSFSSSGDLADTQYF. The DNA for the CDR3 is TGTGCCAGCAGTTTTAGTTCTAGCGGGGATTTGGCAGATACGCAGTATTTT.

The chain uses TRBV7-6 and TRBJ2-3, with 8 bases aligning to TRBD2. This CDR3 contains 16 residues. V lost 2 bases, J lost 3 bases, and 7 bases stayed unmatched. Per germline, CDR1 SGHVS and CDR2 FNYEAQ. CDR3 in amino acids: CASSLMASGLTDTQYF. CDR3 sequence (DNA): TGTGCCAGCAGCTTAATGGCTAGCGGGTTGACAGATACGCAGTATTTT.